A single sample is the source of the 29 T cell receptor beta chains below, sequenced in a study of control samples from healthy donors and cancer patients. Here immunoSEQ multiplex PCR was the method, and the copy in TCRdb shows in-frame clones only, minus some. This table holds under 110,000 clones, around nine tenths found once. Input material: blood. These receptors were obtained from a man aged 25-45 years in good health.

This clone occurred once. V gene TRBV30 combines with J gene TRBJ1-1; TRBD1 might be the D (5 bases). Trimming pared 0 bases from V and 3 bases from J, leaving 14 bases between. Germline CDR1 reads GTSNPN; CDR2 reads SVGIG (reference sequence). This CDR3 comprises 15 residues. Here the CDR3 reads CAWSVLDTEYTEAFF. CDR3 bases: TGTGCCTGGAGTGTATTGGACACCGAATACACTGAAGCTTTCTTT.

This clone was recorded once. The rearrangement joins TRBV27 to TRBJ2-1; D is tentatively TRBD1 or TRBD2 (5 bases each). The CDR3 is 16 amino acids. Germline CDR1 is MNHEY and CDR2 is SMNVEV (reference sequence). Trimming left V 7 bases short and J 6 bases short, with 22 bases between. The CDR3 spells CASTLRGVESFNEQFF. In DNA form, the CDR3 reads TGTGCCAGCACGTTACGAGGGGTAGAGTCTTTCAATGAGCAGTTCTTC.

The rearrangement uses TRBV9 and TRBJ1-4; 9 nucleotides line up with TRBD1. The V gene end was trimmed by 0 bases and the J gene end by 2 bases; junction bases not matched to a gene: 2. Germline-derived CDR1 and CDR2 are SGDLS and YYNGEE. The CDR3 is 16 residues long. The chain's CDR3 is CASSVEGTGTNEKLFF. DNA for the CDR3: TGTGCCAGCAGCGTAGAAGGGACAGGGACTAATGAAAAACTGTTTTTT.

V gene TRBV5-8 combines with J gene TRBJ2-3; 7 bases agree with TRBD2. The germline V gene encodes CDR1 SGHTS and CDR2 YDEGEE. The CDR3 runs 15 residues. V gave up 0 bases and J gave up 4 bases; unmatched junction bases: 5. CDR3 loop: CASSLAGGSADTQYF. The CDR3 nucleotides are TGTGCCAGCAGCTTGGCCGGCGGGAGCGCAGATACGCAGTATTTT.

This rearrangement joins TRBV7-9 to TRBJ1-1, with D possibly TRBD1 on 5 matching bases. Germline assignment: CDR1 SEHNR and CDR2 FQNEAQ (reference sequence). Between the trimmed V and J ends, which lost 6 bases and 3 bases, there was a span of 8 bases. There are 12 residues in the CDR3. The CDR3 sequence is CASRGVDTEAFF. CDR3 nucleotide sequence: TGTGCCAGCAGGGGGGTGGACACTGAAGCTTTCTTT. The full variable domain, rest sourced from reference TRBV7-9 and TRBJ1-1, is DTGVSQNPRHKITKRGQNVTFRCDPISEHNRLYWYRQTLGQGPEFLTYFQNEAQLEKSRLLSDRFSAERPKGSFSTLEIQRTEQGDSAMYLCASRGVDTEAFFGQGTRLTVV.

The chain uses TRBV7-9 and TRBJ1-3, with a weak D call TRBD1 (5 bases). Germline values: CDR1 SEHNR, CDR2 FQNEAQ (reference sequence). The V end lost 4 bases, the J end lost 2 bases, and 12 bases lay between the germline ends. CDR3 length: 15 residues. As DNA, the CDR3 is TGTGCCAGCAGCTCCCGGCGGGGCCCTGGAAACACCATATATTTT. Amino acid sequence: CASSSRRGPGNTIYF.

This chain links TRBV28 with TRBJ1-4, with D unresolved. Trimming left V 5 bases short and J 4 bases short, with 8 bases between. This CDR3 is built from 13 residues. Looked up from germline, CDR1 is MDHEN and CDR2 is SYDVKM. Here the CDR3 reads CASSPAFNEKLFF. The CDR3 DNA sequence: TGTGCCAGCAGTCCCGCCTTTAATGAAAAACTGTTTTTT.

The chain joins TRBV19 to TRBJ1-2; TRBD1 agrees at 11 bases. Germline trimming cut 3 bases from V and 3 bases from J; bases unmatched to any gene: 12. CDR3 length: 18 residues. The germline CDR1 and CDR2 sequences are LNHDA and SQIVND (reference sequence). Here the CDR3 reads CASSIGRGQGEMDYGYTF. DNA for the CDR3: TGTGCCAGTAGTATCGGTCGGGGACAGGGGGAAATGGACTATGGCTACACCTTC. Complete variable domain (other parts from reference TRBV19 and TRBJ1-2): DGGITQSPKYLFRKEGQNVTLSCEQNLNHDAMYWYRQDPGQGLRLIYYSQIVNDFQKGDIAEGYSVSREKKESFPLTVTSAQKNPTAFYLCASSIGRGQGEMDYGYTFGSGTRLTVV.

In DNA, the CDR3 is TGTGCCAGCAGCAAAGAGGAAGCTACCTCTGGAAACACCATATATTTT. Encoded protein: CASSKEEATSGNTIYF. The chain combines TRBV21-1 with TRBJ1-3. TRBV21-1 is termed a pseudogene. The CDR3 totals 16 residues.

The chain recombines TRBV12-3 or TRBV12-4 with TRBJ2-3; D gene unclear. The ends were cut back, 5 bases at V and 9 bases at J, with 9 bases in the middle. This CDR3 is 11 amino acids long. CDR3 in amino acids: CASSPKGTQYF. The CDR3 DNA follows: TGTGCCAGCAGTCCTAAAGGCACGCAGTATTTT.

This chain joins TRBV6-1 and TRBJ2-2; 10 bases fit TRBD1. Germline-derived CDR1 and CDR2 are MNHNS and SASEGT. The CDR3 has 16 amino acids. The V gene end was trimmed by 0 bases and the J gene end by 3 bases; junction bases not matched to a gene: 1. As DNA, the CDR3 is TGTGCCAGCAGTGAAGCCGACAGGGGGCACACCGGGGAGCTGTTTTTT. It encodes CASSEADRGHTGELFF.

The chain combines TRBV7-9 with TRBJ1-1; 9 bases are a match to TRBD1. The CDR3 consists of 12 residues. With 3 bases clipped from V and 11 bases from J, the junction kept 4 bases outside the gene matches. The germline gives CDR1 SEHNR, CDR2 FQNEAQ (reference sequence). The CDR3 DNA is TGTGCCAGCAGCTTGGGGACAGGGAGGGCTTTCTTT. Its translation is CASSLGTGRAFF. Drawing the rest from reference TRBV7-9 and TRBJ1-1, the complete variable domain is DTGVSQNPRHKITKRGQNVTFRCDPISEHNRLYWYRQTLGQGPEFLTYFQNEAQLEKSRLLSDRFSAERPKGSFSTLEIQRTEQGDSAMYLCASSLGTGRAFFGQGTRLTVV.

The rearrangement uses TRBV27 and TRBJ1-2; D gene uncertain. Germline CDR1 MNHEY, CDR2 SMNVEV (reference sequence). Trimming removed 2 bases from V and 5 bases from J, with 9 bases in between. This CDR3 has 13 residues. In DNA, the CDR3 is TGTGCCAGCAGTTTAGCAGTAGAGTATGGCTACACCTTC. It translates to CASSLAVEYGYTF.

Regarding this clone: Other DNA sequences of this sample code for an identical CDR3. J is TRBJ1-1 and V is TRBV29-1; a possible D gene is TRBD1 (6 bases). The length of the CDR3 is 13 residues. CDR1 and CDR2 from the germline V gene are SQVTM and ANQGSEA. V was shortened by 7 bases and J by 2 bases, with 14 bases between the two germline ends. CDR3 residues: CSGRGGLNTEAFF. The CDR3 bases are TGCAGCGGGCGGGGGGGGCTTAACACTGAAGCTTTCTTT.

The V and J genes are TRBV3-1 (or the pseudogene TRBV3-2) and TRBJ2-2; 11 bases are shared with TRBD2. CDR3 length: 15 residues. Germline trimming cut 6 bases from V and 6 bases from J; bases unmatched to any gene: 6. Germline V gene lookup returns CDR1 LGHDT and CDR2 YNNKEL (reference sequence). CDR3 sequence: CASRAGLAVPGELFF. CDR3 bases: TGTGCCAGCAGAGCGGGACTAGCGGTTCCCGGGGAGCTGTTTTTT.

The chain employs TRBV6-5 and TRBJ1-5; weak D call: TRBD1 (5 bases). Germline CDR1 MNHEY, CDR2 SVGAGI. The CDR3 spans 14 residues. V was pared by 5 bases and J by 6 bases, with 14 bases between. In DNA form, the CDR3 reads TGTGCCAGCAGTCTAAATTGGAGGGGTCAGCCCCAGCATTTT. This encodes CASSLNWRGQPQHF.

This rearrangement joins TRBV11-2 to TRBJ2-1, with D unresolved. Trimming pared 7 bases from V and 6 bases from J, leaving 10 bases between. Germline-derived CDR1 and CDR2 are SGHAT and FQNNGV. The CDR3 covers 12 residues. The CDR3, as DNA: TGTGCCAGCACCTCCTGGGCCAATGAGCAGTTCTTC. Protein product: CASTSWANEQFF.

The V gene is TRBV25-1, the J gene TRBJ2-5; D is ambiguous. V was clipped by 3 bases and J by 1 base, with 15 bases between them. The length of the CDR3 is 16 residues. Germline V CDR1 and CDR2: MGHDK, SYGVNS. The CDR3 region is CASSDPLTGGQETQYF. CDR3 sequence (DNA): TGTGCCAGCAGTGACCCTTTAACGGGCGGCCAAGAGACCCAGTACTTC.

V is TRBV7-9 and J is TRBJ2-3, with 7 bases that match TRBD2. Germline CDR1 and CDR2: SEHNR and FQNEAQ (reference sequence). The CDR3 runs 15 residues. Losses at the gene ends were 1 base for V and 4 bases for J; bases not matched to a gene: 5. As DNA, the CDR3 is TGTGCCAGCAGCTTAGAGGAGCGGGAAGCAGATACGCAGTATTTT. This translates into CASSLEEREADTQYF. Variable domain in full (rest from reference TRBV7-9 and TRBJ2-3): DTGVSQNPRHKITKRGQNVTFRCDPISEHNRLYWYRQTLGQGPEFLTYFQNEAQLEKSRLLSDRFSAERPKGSFSTLEIQRTEQGDSAMYLCASSLEEREADTQYFGPGTRLTVL.

The rearrangement joins TRBV4-3 to TRBJ2-7; 12 bases align to TRBD2. V was pared by 0 bases and J by 6 bases, with 12 bases of the junction left unmatched. The CDR3 covers 18 residues. CDR1 is LGHNA, CDR2 YSLEER, per germline. The CDR3 here is CASSQDPLAGGFRAEQYF. CDR3 coding DNA: TGCGCCAGCAGCCAAGATCCCCTAGCGGGAGGGTTTAGGGCCGAGCAGTACTTC.

V usage is TRBV5-4 and J usage is TRBJ2-4; 8 bases map to TRBD1. The CDR3 length is 14 residues. Germline values: CDR1 SGHNT, CDR2 YYREEE (reference sequence). With 4 bases clipped from V and 8 bases from J, the junction kept 8 bases outside the gene matches. CDR3 sequence: CASSPGRGQDIQYF. The CDR3 coding sequence is TGTGCCAGCAGCCCGGGCAGGGGGCAAGACATTCAGTACTTC.

This chain connects TRBV11-2 to TRBJ1-1, with D perhaps TRBD1 (6 bases). The CDR3 is 15 amino acids. V was shortened by 4 bases and J by 4 bases, with 16 bases between the two germline ends. Germline loops: CDR1 SGHAT, CDR2 FQNNGV. Here the CDR3 reads CASSSPRTGFTEAFF. The CDR3 DNA reads TGTGCCAGCAGCTCACCCCGAACAGGGTTCACTGAAGCTTTCTTT.

V is TRBV14 and J is TRBJ2-3; 14 bases map to TRBD2. The CDR3 length is 17 residues. Germline CDR1 reads SGHDN; CDR2 reads FVKESK. Trimming removed 4 bases from V and 8 bases from J; junction bases left unmatched: 11. CDR3 residues: CASSPGLAGGWRGTQYF. The CDR3 DNA sequence: TGTGCCAGCAGCCCCGGACTAGCGGGGGGCTGGCGGGGTACGCAGTATTTT.

This chain links TRBV30 with TRBJ2-1; D is uncertain. This CDR3 region has 12 residues. Per the germline V gene, CDR1 is GTSNPN and CDR2 is SVGIG (reference sequence). V lost 2 bases to trimming and J lost 5 bases, with 7 bases between them. The CDR3 spells CAWSRANNEQFF. The CDR3 DNA reads as TGTGCCTGGAGTAGGGCTAACAATGAGCAGTTCTTC.

The V and J genes are TRBV29-1 and TRBJ2-1; the D is unclear. Looked up from germline, CDR1 is SQVTM and CDR2 is ANQGSEA. The V and J ends lost 5 bases and 2 bases respectively, with 4 bases between them. CDR3 size: 11 residues. The CDR3 protein is CSVHPYNEQFF. The CDR3 bases are TGCAGCGTTCACCCCTACAATGAGCAGTTCTTC.

The chain joins TRBV19 to TRBJ2-5; the D call may be TRBD1 or TRBD2 (6 bases each). Germline CDR1 and CDR2: LNHDA and SQIVND (reference sequence). Trimming took off 10 bases at V and 5 bases at J, with 17 bases between the two ends. The CDR3 runs 13 residues. CDR3 loop: CATRPGGVETQYF. CDR3 sequence (DNA): TGTGCCACGAGGCCCGGGGGCGTTGAGACCCAGTACTTC. Variable domain in full (rest from reference TRBV19 and TRBJ2-5): DGGITQSPKYLFRKEGQNVTLSCEQNLNHDAMYWYRQDPGQGLRLIYYSQIVNDFQKGDIAEGYSVSREKKESFPLTVTSAQKNPTAFYLCATRPGGVETQYFGPGTRLLVL.

The chain carries TRBV7-2 and TRBJ1-5; D gene uncertain. Trimming shortened V by 2 bases and J by 5 bases, and 10 bases separated the two germline ends. The CDR3 loop spans 14 amino acids. In germline, CDR1 is SGHTA, CDR2 FQGNSA. The CDR3: CASSLRSPDQPQHF. As DNA, the CDR3 is TGTGCCAGCAGCTTAAGGTCACCTGATCAGCCCCAGCATTTT.

The genes are TRBV4-3 and TRBJ1-2; TRBD1 might be the D (5 bases). Germline V gene data show CDR1 as LGHNA and CDR2 as YSLEER. CDR3 length: 16 residues. V was clipped by 0 bases and J by 4 bases, with 15 bases between them. CDR3 sequence reads: CASSQDLLGPSYGYTF. As DNA, the CDR3 is TGCGCCAGCAGCCAAGATCTCCTGGGACCGAGCTATGGCTACACCTTC.

A remark on this clone: Distinct nucleotide sequences in the sample also encode this CDR3. V gene TRBV7-8 combines with J gene TRBJ2-6, with TRBD2 matching 11 bases. The germline gives CDR1 SGHVS, CDR2 FQNEAQ. The junction had 11 bases not matched to a gene; V was cut back by 3 bases and J by 4 bases. There are 19 residues in the CDR3. The CDR3 loop reads CASSFLVLAGDGGANVLTF. In DNA, the CDR3 is TGTGCCAGCAGCTTCCTAGTACTAGCGGGGGATGGGGGGGCCAACGTCCTGACTTTC.